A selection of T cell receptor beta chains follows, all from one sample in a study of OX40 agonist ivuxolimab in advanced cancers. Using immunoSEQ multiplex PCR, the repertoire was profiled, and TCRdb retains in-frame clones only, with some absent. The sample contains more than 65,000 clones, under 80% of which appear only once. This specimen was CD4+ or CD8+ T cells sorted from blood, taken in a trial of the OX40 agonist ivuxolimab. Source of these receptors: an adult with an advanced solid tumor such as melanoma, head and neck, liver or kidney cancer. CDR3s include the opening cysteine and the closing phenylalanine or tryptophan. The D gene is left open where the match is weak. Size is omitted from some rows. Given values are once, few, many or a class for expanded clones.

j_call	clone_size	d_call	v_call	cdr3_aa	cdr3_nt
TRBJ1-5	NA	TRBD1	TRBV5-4	CASSQDRVGGQPQHF	TGTGCCAGCAGCCAGGACAGGGTGGGAGGGCAGCCCCAGCATTTT
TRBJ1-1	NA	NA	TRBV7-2	CASSLYVGTEAFF	TGTGCCAGCAGCTTATATGTGGGGACTGAAGCTTTCTTT
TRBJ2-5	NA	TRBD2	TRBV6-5	CASSYSRGGRETQYF	TGTGCCAGCAGTTACTCGAGGGGAGGGAGGGAGACCCAGTACTTC
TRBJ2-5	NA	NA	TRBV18	CASSPPSGGTQYF	TGTGCCAGCTCACCACCGTCTGGAGGGACCCAGTACTTC
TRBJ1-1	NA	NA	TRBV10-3	CAISESTVLNTEAFF	TGTGCCATCAGTGAGTCGACAGTTCTGAACACTGAAGCTTTCTTT
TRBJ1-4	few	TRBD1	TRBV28	CASSSTGRGRGNEKLFF	TGTGCCAGCAGTTCAACCGGGAGGGGGCGAGGGAATGAAAAACTGTTTTTT
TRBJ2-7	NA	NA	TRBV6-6	CASSYKGDLGSYEQYF	TGTGCCAGCAGTTACAAGGGGGACCTAGGCTCCTACGAGCAGTACTTC
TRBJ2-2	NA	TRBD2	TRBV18	CASSPPSGGLNTGELFF	TGTGCCAGCTCACCACCTAGCGGGGGCCTGAACACCGGGGAGCTGTTTTTT
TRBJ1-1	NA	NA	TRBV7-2	CASSVQQNTEAFF	TGTGCCAGCAGCGTACAGCAGAACACTGAAGCTTTCTTT
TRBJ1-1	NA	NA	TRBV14	CASSPNLAGNTEAFF	TGTGCCAGCAGCCCGAACTTGGCAGGGAACACTGAAGCTTTCTTT
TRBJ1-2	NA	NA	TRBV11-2	CASSSPTGRSLNYGYTF	TGTGCCAGCAGCTCGCCAACAGGGAGGTCCCTTAACTATGGCTACACCTTC
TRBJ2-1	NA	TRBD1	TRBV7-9	CASSPPGQANNEQFF	TGTGCCAGCAGCCCCCCGGGACAGGCTAACAATGAGCAGTTCTTC
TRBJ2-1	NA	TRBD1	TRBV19	CASSIKGDRGSDSGNEQFF	TGTGCCAGTAGTATAAAAGGGGACAGGGGCTCGGATAGCGGCAATGAGCAGTTCTTC
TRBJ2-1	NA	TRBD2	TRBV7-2	CASSFSGRPPGGEQFF	TGTGCCAGCAGCTTTAGCGGGAGGCCCCCTGGGGGCGAGCAGTTCTTC
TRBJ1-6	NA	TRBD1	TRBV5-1	CASSSGQGGSPLHF	TGCGCCAGCAGCTCCGGACAGGGGGGTTCACCCCTCCACTTT
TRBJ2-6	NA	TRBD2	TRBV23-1	CASKTGGTAGANVLTF	TGCGCCAGCAAAACGGGGGGGACGGCTGGGGCCAACGTCCTGACTTTC
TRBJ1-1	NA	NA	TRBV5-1	CASSSVRGDTEAFF	TGCGCCAGCAGCTCCGTCCGGGGGGACACTGAAGCTTTCTTT
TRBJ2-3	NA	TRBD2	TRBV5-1	CASSLVTAGGTDTQYF	TGCGCCAGCAGCTTGGTTACAGCGGGGGGCACAGATACGCAGTATTTT
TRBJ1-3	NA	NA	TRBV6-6	CASSPGGGGNTIYF	TGTGCCAGCAGCCCAGGTGGGGGTGGAAACACCATATATTTT
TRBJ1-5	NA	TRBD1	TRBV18	CASSPSGQGARNQPQHF	TGTGCCAGCTCACCCTCAGGTCAGGGGGCTAGGAATCAGCCCCAGCATTTT
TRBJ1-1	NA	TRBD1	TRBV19	CATLPFPQTGGGDTEAFF	TGTGCCACCTTACCCTTTCCCCAGACAGGGGGCGGGGACACTGAAGCTTTCTTT
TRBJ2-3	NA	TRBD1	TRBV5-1	CASRPVGTGSTDTQYF	TGCGCCAGCAGACCGGTGGGGACAGGTTCCACAGATACGCAGTATTTT
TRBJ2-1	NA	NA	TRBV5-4	CASSPTLSSYNEQFF	TGTGCCAGCAGCCCAACTCTGAGCTCCTACAATGAGCAGTTCTTC
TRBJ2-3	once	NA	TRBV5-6	CASSLADSLNTQYF	TGTGCCAGCAGCTTGGCGGACAGCTTAAATACGCAGTATTTT
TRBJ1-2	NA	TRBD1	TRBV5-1	CASKPGEGQVRGYTF	TGCGCCAGCAAACCTGGCGAGGGACAGGTCCGCGGCTACACCTTC
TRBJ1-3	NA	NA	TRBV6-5	CASSYSGHRVGDTIYF	TGTGCCAGCAGTTACAGCGGGCACAGGGTCGGTGACACCATATATTTT
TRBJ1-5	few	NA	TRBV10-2	CASSELDQPQHF	TGCGCCAGCAGTGAGTTGGATCAGCCCCAGCATTTT
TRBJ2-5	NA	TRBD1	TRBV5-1	CASSRTGRETQYF	TGCGCCAGCAGTCGGACAGGGAGAGAGACCCAGTACTTC
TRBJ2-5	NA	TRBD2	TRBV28	CASSSVTSGVETQYF	TGTGCCAGCAGTTCGGTCACTAGCGGGGTTGAGACCCAGTACTTC
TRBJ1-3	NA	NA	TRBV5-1	CASSLEGVSGNTIYF	TGCGCCAGCAGCTTGGAGGGGGTCTCTGGAAACACCATATATTTT
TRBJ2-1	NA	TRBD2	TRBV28	CASSLRTSGRDEQFF	TGTGCCAGCAGTTTACGGACTAGCGGGAGGGATGAGCAGTTCTTC
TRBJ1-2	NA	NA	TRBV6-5	CASSTREVGYGYTF	TGTGCCAGCAGTACCCGGGAAGTCGGCTATGGCTACACCTTC
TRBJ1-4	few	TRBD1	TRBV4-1	CASSPGQSTYEKLFF	TGCGCCAGCAGCCCGGGACAGAGTACTTATGAAAAACTGTTTTTT